This TCR beta chain was profiled in a study of early T cells in non-severe SARS-CoV-2 infection. Study conclusions and caveats: Anti-spike CD8 specificities were favored by VDJdb matching, whose results missed private and CD4 specificities.

V lost 8 bases to trimming and J lost 2 bases, with 6 bases between them. The length of the CDR3 is 11 residues. Germline loops: CDR1 SGHDN, CDR2 FVKESK. This clonotype was seen a handful of times. Its antigen remains unknown. The TCR library protocol attached unique molecular identifiers to the individual cDNA molecules. TCRdb recomputed calls from the 5' RACE reads with MiXCR, one row per CDR3 protein. In the table there are about 50,000 distinct CDR3 sequences, approximately 5.7% of which are singletons. The rearrangement links TRBV14 to TRBJ1-2; D is ambiguous. Sequencing was performed on whole blood, taken at baseline. The source of this sequence is an adult who was a healthcare worker with PCR-confirmed SARS-CoV-2 infection or an uninfected control (not recorded which). CDR3 DNA sequence: TGTGCCAGCGGGTGGAACTATGGCTACACCTTC. Translating gives CASGWNYGYTF.